The source of this T cell receptor beta chain is a study of beta chain features in type 1 diabetes. CDR3 length: 17 amino acids. After removal of 3 bases from V and 0 bases from J, the junction contained 8 bases not matched to a gene. Germline CDR1 MNHNS, CDR2 SASEGT. Expressed TCRB transcripts were sequenced because the isolated RNA had all been reverse transcribed beforehand. The repertoire was sequenced with immunoSEQ multiplex PCR; TCRdb's copy has only in-frame clones and lacks some. The sample has roughly 610,000 clones; about 16% are singletons. Sequencing was done on a sample of naive CD4+ T cells from blood. The V and J genes are TRBV6-1 and TRBJ1-5, with TRBD1 matching over 7 bases. This clonotype originated in a young man in good health. In nucleotides, the CDR3 is TGTGCCAGCAGTGAGCAGGGGGGACGGTATAGCAATCAGCCCCAGCATTTT. It translates to CASSEQGGRYSNQPQHF.